The rows below give T cell receptor beta chains drawn from one sample of a study of shared clonotypes between healthy human individuals. TCRdb's copy holds only in-frame clones and misses some; the assay was immunoSEQ multiplex PCR. The sample contains 2 million to 2.5 million clones, about 94% of which appear only once. Sequencing input: naive CD4+ T cells sorted from blood. The receptors were sampled from a man between 18 and 29 years old in good health. CDR3s include the opening cysteine and the closing phenylalanine or tryptophan. The D gene is left open where the match is weak. Size is stated for part of the rows, as once, few or many counts, or as a class when the clone is expanded.

J gene,V gene,clone size,D gene,CDR3 DNA,CDR3 protein
TRBJ1-4,TRBV4-3,-,-,TGCGCCAGCAGCCAACAGGGGACTAATGAAAAACTGTTTTTT,CASSQQGTNEKLFF
TRBJ2-4,TRBV7-9,-,TRBD1,TGTGCCAGCAGCTTAGGGACAGGGGCTAAAAACATTCAGTACTTC,CASSLGTGAKNIQYF
TRBJ2-7,TRBV5-1,once,-,TGCGCCAGCAGCCCACCGCGGGGAGTGGGCGAGCAGTACTTC,CASSPPRGVGEQYF
TRBJ1-3,TRBV6-5,-,-,TGTGCCAGCAGTTACTCTGGTTGGTTGGGGGGAAACACCATATATTTT,CASSYSGWLGGNTIYF
TRBJ2-2,TRBV7-9,-,-,TGTGCCAGCAGCACCTCGCCAGGGGCGAACACCGGGGAGCTGTTTTTT,CASSTSPGANTGELFF
TRBJ1-6,TRBV11-2,-,-,TGTGCCAGCAGCCCCGGGGGGCAGCCTAATTCACCCCTCCACTTT,CASSPGGQPNSPLHF
TRBJ2-2,TRBV30,-,TRBD1,TGTGCCTGGTCGGGACAGGGCAGCGCCGGGGAGCTGTTTTTT,CAWSGQGSAGELFF
TRBJ1-2,TRBV30,-,TRBD1,TGTGCCTGGAGTGCCCGGGACAGGAATTGGGGCTACACCTTC,CAWSARDRNWGYTF
TRBJ2-1,TRBV11-2,-,-,TGTGCCAGCAGCACCCCGACACTCAATGAGCAGTTCTTC,CASSTPTLNEQFF
TRBJ1-4,TRBV15,-,-,TGTGCCACCAGCAGAGAGGGAGGGGCGAATGAAAAACTGTTTTTT,CATSREGGANEKLFF
TRBJ1-5,TRBV2,-,-,TGTGCCAGCAGGAGGGAGGGCAATCAGCCCCAGCATTTT,CASRREGNQPQHF
TRBJ1-2,TRBV5-6,-,-,TGTGCCAGCAGCTTGGTGGGCGGCTACACCTTC,CASSLVGGYTF
TRBJ2-3,TRBV5-1,-,-,TGCGCCAGCAGCCTAGGACTACGCACAGATACGCAGTATTTT,CASSLGLRTDTQYF
TRBJ2-4,TRBV18,-,-,TGTGCCAGCTCACCACTGAGCGGAATAGCCAAAAACATTCAGTACTTC,CASSPLSGIAKNIQYF
TRBJ1-6,TRBV10-3,-,-,TGTGCCATCAGGGATGCAGGGAGCTCCTATAATTCACCCCTCCACTTT,CAIRDAGSSYNSPLHF
TRBJ1-6,TRBV20-1,few,-,TGCAGTGCTAGAGCCACGGGGGCCCTCCACTTT,CSARATGALHF
TRBJ2-3,TRBV19,-,TRBD1,TGTGCCAGTAGTATGGCCGGGACAGGGCATCCAGATACGCAGTATTTT,CASSMAGTGHPDTQYF
TRBJ1-6,TRBV27,-,-,TGTGCCAGCAGTTTTTTCGGTTCACCCCTCCACTTT,CASSFFGSPLHF
TRBJ2-7,TRBV15,-,TRBD1,TGTGCCACCAGCAGGGACAGGGGGTACGAGCAGTACTTC,CATSRDRGYEQYF
TRBJ1-5,TRBV28,few,-,TGTGCCAGCGGGTTACCCGCCGGTCAGCCCCAGCATTTT,CASGLPAGQPQHF
TRBJ2-7,TRBV2,-,TRBD1,TGTGCCAGCAGTTCCGGGACAGGGGGGTACGAGCAGTACTTC,CASSSGTGGYEQYF
TRBJ2-7,TRBV28,-,-,TGTGCCAGCAGTGGCCCGACGCGTATGATCTACGAGCAGTACTTC,CASSGPTRMIYEQYF
TRBJ2-7,TRBV4-3,-,TRBD1,TGCGCCAGCAGCCAAGATTTAGGGGACAGGGGCGAGCAGTACTTC,CASSQDLGDRGEQYF
TRBJ1-3,TRBV4-1,-,-,TGCGCCAGCAGCCAGGGACCGAACTCTGGAAACACCATATATTTT,CASSQGPNSGNTIYF
TRBJ2-7,TRBV6-5,-,TRBD1,TGTGCCAGCAGCGCACGAGGGGACAGTTACGAGCAGTACTTC,CASSARGDSYEQYF
TRBJ2-1,TRBV11-2,-,-,TGTGCCAGCAGCCAGGACAGCCTGTTTGAGCAGTTCTTC,CASSQDSLFEQFF